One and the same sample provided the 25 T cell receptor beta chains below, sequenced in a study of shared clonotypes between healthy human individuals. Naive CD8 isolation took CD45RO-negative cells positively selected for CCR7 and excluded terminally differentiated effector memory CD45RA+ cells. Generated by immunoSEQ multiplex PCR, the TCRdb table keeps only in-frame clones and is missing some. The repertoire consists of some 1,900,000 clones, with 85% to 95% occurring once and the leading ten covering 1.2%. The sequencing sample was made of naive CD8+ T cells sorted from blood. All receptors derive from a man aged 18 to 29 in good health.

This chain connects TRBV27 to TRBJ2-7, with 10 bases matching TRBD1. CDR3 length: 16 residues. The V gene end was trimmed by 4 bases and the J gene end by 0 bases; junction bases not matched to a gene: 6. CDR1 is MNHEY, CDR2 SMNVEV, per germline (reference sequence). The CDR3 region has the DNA TGTGCCAGCAGTTCTCTGGGGACAGGGGACTCCTACGAGCAGTACTTC. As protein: CASSSLGTGDSYEQYF.

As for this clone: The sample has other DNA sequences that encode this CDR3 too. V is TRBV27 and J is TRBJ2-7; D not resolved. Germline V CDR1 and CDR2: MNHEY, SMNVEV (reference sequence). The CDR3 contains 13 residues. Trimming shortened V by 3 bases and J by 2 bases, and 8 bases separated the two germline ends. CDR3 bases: TGTGCCAGCAGTTTTCGGACCGCCTACGAGCAGTACTTC. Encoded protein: CASSFRTAYEQYF.

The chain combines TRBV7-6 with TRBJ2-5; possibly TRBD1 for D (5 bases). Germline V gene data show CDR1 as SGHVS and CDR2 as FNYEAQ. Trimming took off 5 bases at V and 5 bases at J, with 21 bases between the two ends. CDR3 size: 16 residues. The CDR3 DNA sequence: TGTGCCAGCAGCCCGGGTGTGGGGCCCAGCCGCGAGACCCAGTACTTC. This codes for CASSPGVGPSRETQYF.

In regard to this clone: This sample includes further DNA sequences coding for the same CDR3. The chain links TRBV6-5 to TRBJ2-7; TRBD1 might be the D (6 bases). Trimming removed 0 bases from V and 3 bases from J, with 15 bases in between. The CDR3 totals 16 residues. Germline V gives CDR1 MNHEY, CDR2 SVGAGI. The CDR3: CASSYSGAGVDYEQYF. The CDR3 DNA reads TGTGCCAGCAGTTACTCAGGGGCAGGGGTGGACTACGAGCAGTACTTC.

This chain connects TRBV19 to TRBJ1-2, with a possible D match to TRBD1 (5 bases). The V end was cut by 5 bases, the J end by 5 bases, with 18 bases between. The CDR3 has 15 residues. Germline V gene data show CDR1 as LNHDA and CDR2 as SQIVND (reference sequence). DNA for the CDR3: TGTGCCAGTAGTGCATTCACTGAGGGGCATTATGGCTACACCTTC. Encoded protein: CASSAFTEGHYGYTF.

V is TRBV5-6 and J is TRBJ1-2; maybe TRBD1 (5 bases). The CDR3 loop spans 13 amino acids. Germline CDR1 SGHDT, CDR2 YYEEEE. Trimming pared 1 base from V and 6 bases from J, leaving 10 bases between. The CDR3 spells CASSLRGSNGYTF. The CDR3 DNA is TGTGCCAGCAGCTTGAGGGGATCTAATGGCTACACCTTC.

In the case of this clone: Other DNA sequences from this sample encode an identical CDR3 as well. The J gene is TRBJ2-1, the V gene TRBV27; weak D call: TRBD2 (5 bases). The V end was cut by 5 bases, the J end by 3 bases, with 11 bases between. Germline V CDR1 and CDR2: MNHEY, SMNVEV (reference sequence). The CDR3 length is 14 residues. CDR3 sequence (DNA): TGTGCCAGCAGTCTCGCCGGGGACTACAATGAGCAGTTCTTC. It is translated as CASSLAGDYNEQFF.

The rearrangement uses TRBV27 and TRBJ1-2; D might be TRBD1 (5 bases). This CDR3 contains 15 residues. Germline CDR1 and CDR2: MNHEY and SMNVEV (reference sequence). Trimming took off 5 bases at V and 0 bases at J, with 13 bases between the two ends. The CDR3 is CASSPHRGANYGYTF. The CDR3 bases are TGTGCCAGCAGTCCCCATCGGGGGGCTAACTATGGCTACACCTTC.

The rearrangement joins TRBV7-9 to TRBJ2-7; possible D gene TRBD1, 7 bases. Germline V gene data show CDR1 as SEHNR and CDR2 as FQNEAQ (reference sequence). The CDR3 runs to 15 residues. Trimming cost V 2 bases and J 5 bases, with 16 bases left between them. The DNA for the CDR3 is TGTGCCAGCAGCTTATGGGCAACAGGGGAGGACGAGCAGTACTTC. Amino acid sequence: CASSLWATGEDEQYF.

The CDR3 spells CSVEDQVGTSGNSPSTDTQYF. In DNA, the CDR3 is TGCAGCGTTGAAGATCAGGTGGGGACTAGCGGTAATTCGCCTAGCACAGATACGCAGTATTTT. The rearrangement joins TRBV29-1 to TRBJ2-3; 11 nucleotides align to TRBD2. Unmatched junction bases numbered 17, after V lost 0 bases and J lost 0 bases. Germline values: CDR1 SQVTM, CDR2 ANQGSEA. This CDR3 comprises 21 residues.

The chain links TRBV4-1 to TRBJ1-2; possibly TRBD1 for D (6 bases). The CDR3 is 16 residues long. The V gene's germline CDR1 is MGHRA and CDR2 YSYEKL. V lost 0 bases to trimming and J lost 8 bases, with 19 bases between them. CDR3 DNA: TGCGCCAGCAGCCAAGATATGGGGGGGGGCCTGGGAGGCTACACCTTC. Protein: CASSQDMGGGLGGYTF.

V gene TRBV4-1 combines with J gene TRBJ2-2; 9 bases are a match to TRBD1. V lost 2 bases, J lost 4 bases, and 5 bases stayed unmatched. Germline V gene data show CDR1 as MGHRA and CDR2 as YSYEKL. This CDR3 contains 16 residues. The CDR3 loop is CASSQTGTGFTGELFF. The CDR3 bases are TGCGCCAGCAGCCAAACCGGGACAGGGTTCACCGGGGAGCTGTTTTTT.

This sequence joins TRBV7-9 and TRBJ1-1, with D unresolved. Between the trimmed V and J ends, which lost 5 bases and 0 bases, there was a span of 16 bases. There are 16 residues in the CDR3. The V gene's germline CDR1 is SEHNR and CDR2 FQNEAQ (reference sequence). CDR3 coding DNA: TGTGCCAGCAGCCCCTGGGCGTATGGGATGAACACTGAAGCTTTCTTT. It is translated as CASSPWAYGMNTEAFF.

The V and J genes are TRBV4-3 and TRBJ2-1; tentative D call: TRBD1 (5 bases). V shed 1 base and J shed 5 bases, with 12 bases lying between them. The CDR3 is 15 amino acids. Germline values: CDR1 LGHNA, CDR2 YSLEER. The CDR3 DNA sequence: TGCGCCAGCAGCCAAGGCCCAGACAGTAACAATGAGCAGTTCTTC. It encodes CASSQGPDSNNEQFF.

CDR3 residues: CASSEGNSFSYEQYF. The CDR3 bases are TGTGCCAGCAGTGAGGGGAACTCCTTTTCCTACGAGCAGTACTTC. V usage is TRBV2 and J usage is TRBJ2-7, with D unresolved. Trimming took 3 bases from V and 1 from J, leaving 13 bases between them. The CDR3 is made up of 15 amino acids. From germline, CDR1 is SNHLY and CDR2 FYNNEI.

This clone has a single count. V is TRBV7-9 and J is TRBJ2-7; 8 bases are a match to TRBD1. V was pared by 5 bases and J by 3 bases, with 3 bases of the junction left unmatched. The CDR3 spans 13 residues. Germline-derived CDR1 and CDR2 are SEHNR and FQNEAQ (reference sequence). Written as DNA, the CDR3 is TGTGCCAGCAGCGGACAGGGAGACTACGAGCAGTACTTC. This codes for CASSGQGDYEQYF.

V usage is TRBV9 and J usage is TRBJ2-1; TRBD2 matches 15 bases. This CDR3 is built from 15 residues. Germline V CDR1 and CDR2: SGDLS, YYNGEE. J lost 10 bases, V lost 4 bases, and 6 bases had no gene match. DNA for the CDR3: TGTGCCAGCAGCCCATCGGGACTAGCGGGGGGCGAGCAGTTCTTC. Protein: CASSPSGLAGGEQFF. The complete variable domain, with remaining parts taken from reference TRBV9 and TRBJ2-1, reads DSGVTQTPKHLITATGQRVTLRCSPRSGDLSVYWYQQSLDQGLQFLIQYYNGEERAKGNILERFSAQQFPDLHSELNLSSLELGDSALYFCASSPSGLAGGEQFFGPGTRLTVL.

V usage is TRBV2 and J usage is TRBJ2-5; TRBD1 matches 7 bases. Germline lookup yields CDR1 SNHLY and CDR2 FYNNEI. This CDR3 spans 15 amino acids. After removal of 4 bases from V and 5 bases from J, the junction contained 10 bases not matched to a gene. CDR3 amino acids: CASSADRVSGETQYF. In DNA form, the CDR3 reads TGTGCCAGCAGTGCCGACAGGGTATCCGGGGAGACCCAGTACTTC.

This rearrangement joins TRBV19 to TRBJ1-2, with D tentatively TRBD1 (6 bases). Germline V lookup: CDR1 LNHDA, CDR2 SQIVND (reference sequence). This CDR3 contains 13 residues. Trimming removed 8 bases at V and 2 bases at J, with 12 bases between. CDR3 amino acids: CASGQPGNYGYTF. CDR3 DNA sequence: TGTGCCAGTGGACAGCCGGGAAACTATGGCTACACCTTC.

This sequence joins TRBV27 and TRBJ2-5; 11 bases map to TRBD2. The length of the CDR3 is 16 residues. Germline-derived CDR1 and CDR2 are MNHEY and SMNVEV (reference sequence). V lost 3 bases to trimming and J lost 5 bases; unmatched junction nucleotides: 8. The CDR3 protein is CASSFLAGGDLETQYF. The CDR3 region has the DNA TGTGCCAGCAGTTTTCTAGCGGGGGGTGACCTGGAGACCCAGTACTTC.

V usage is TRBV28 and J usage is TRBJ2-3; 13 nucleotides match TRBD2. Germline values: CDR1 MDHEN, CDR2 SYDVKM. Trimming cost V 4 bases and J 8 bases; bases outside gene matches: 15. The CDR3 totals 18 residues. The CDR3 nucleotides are TGTGCCAGCAGTTCATTACTGACTAGCGGGGGGCTCGTAGTTACGCAGTATTTT. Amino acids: CASSSLLTSGGLVVTQYF.

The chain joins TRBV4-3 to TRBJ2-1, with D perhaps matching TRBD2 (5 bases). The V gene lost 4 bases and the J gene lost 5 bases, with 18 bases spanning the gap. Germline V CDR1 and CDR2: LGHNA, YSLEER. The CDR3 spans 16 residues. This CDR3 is CASSPYPGVSDNEQFF. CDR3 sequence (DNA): TGCGCCAGCAGCCCCTACCCCGGGGTCTCTGACAATGAGCAGTTCTTC.

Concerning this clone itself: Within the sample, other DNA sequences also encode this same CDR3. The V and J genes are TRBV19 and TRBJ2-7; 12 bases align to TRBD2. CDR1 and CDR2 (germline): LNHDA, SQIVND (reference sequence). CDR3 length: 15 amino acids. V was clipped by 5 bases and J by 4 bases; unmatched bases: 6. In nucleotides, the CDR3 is TGTGCCAGTAGTGCCGGACTAGCGGGGAGTTACGAGCAGTACTTC. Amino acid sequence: CASSAGLAGSYEQYF. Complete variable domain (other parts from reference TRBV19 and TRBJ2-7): DGGITQSPKYLFRKEGQNVTLSCEQNLNHDAMYWYRQDPGQGLRLIYYSQIVNDFQKGDIAEGYSVSREKKESFPLTVTSAQKNPTAFYLCASSAGLAGSYEQYFGPGTRLTVT.

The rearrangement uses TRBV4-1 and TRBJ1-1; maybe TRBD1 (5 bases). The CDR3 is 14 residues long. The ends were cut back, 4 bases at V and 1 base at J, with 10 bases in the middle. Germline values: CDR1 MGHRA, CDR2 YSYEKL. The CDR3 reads CASSPRGKNTEAFF. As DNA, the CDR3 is TGCGCCAGCAGCCCACGGGGGAAGAACACTGAAGCTTTCTTT.

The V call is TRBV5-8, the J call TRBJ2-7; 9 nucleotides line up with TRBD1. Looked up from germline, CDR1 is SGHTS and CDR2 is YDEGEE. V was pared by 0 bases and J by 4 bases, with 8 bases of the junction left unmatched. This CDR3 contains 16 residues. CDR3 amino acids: CASSLGTTGTGYEQYF. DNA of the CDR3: TGTGCCAGCAGCTTGGGGACTACCGGGACAGGGTACGAGCAGTACTTC.